The source of this T cell receptor (beta chain) is a study of cytomegalovirus exposure and HLA in healthy donors. Study overall: HLA-typed donors were the source of some 80 million unique TCRs, which an early data release held.

This PCR relied on a set of 60 Vbeta primers and 13 Jbeta primers. Clones were read by immunoSEQ multiplex PCR, and TCRdb kept only the in-frame ones, dropping some. The sample records some 130,000 clones, around 81% being singletons. The ends were cut back, 0 bases at V and 0 bases at J, with 9 bases in the middle. This CDR3 is built from 17 residues. Germline V gives CDR1 LGHNA, CDR2 YSLEER. Input material: PBMCs. This chain connects TRBV4-3 to TRBJ2-6; D gene uncertain. The sequence was collected from a young man in good health and CMV-seronegative. The CDR3 reads CASSQESTASGANVLTF. CDR3 nucleotides: TGCGCCAGCAGCCAAGAATCAACAGCCTCTGGGGCCAACGTCCTGACTTTC.